This T cell receptor (beta chain) was recorded in a study of shared clonotypes between healthy human individuals (TCRdb year 2020). As for the study more broadly: A couple of women and a few men aged 18 to 49 years were included in the cohort. For each donor, CD4 naive and CD4 memory were each given three plates, CD8 naive was given two plates, and CD8 memory was given one plate. To estimate repertoire size and how much clonotype sharing occurs between individuals, the study deeply sequenced the blood TCR repertoires of roughly 5 healthy adults. To increase sequencing depth and limit assay-specific biases, TCR repertoire library preparation and sequencing were carried out by different laboratories using diverse techniques. Between about 0.94 and 8.9 billion PBMCs per donor were obtained by leukapheresis.

The donors were healthy, HIV-negative adults with no recently reported acute infections or vaccinations. All donors were Caucasian adults living in Nashville, Tennessee, USA. CD4+ T cells were enriched by magnetic negative selection; naive cells were then positively selected on CD45RA, and the negative fraction formed the memory subset. Blood was collected by leukapheresis, and PBMCs were isolated by Ficoll-Histopaque density gradient centrifugation and then cryopreserved in liquid nitrogen vapor phase. Analytical flow cytometry was used to check the purity and quantity of every magnetically sorted T cell population. Genomic DNA was isolated from each sorted fraction and quantified by UV absorbance on a Nanodrop 2000c. Compared with germline, V lacks 6 bases and J lacks 8 bases; bases without a gene match: 7. CDR1 is given as MDHEN and CDR2 as SYDVKM, both from the germline V gene. The CDR3 contains 13 residues, cysteine and phenylalanine counted. The sequence is cut down to CDR3 DNA, 39 bases in frame from base 1.

Using the deep immunoSEQ assay, multiplex PCR amplified TCR CDR3 regions from genomic DNA. Genomic DNA extracted from each cell subset was distributed evenly over all wells of several immunoSEQ 96-well plates, and each plate served as one replicate. Each replicate PCR for sorted subsets received roughly 200 ng genomic DNA, equal to about 30,000 T cell genomes. Purified libraries were quantified with a Qubit 3.0 fluorometer, sized on a Bioanalyzer 2100, and re-quantified with the KAPA Library Quantification kit. Each immunoSEQ 96-well plate was sequenced on its own single-read 150-cycle Illumina NextSeq 550 flow cell. From the authors' description of their analysis: Because only junctional sequences without quality scores were contained in the immunoSEQ output, filtering matching that applied to full-length reads could not be performed. Sequences were annotated with PyIR, a Python wrapper for IgBLAST v1.9, using IMGT germline references to assign V/J genes and CDR3. Reads were removed for weak V/J assignments (E-value above 1e-6), missing CDR3, stop codons, out-of-frame junctions, or ambiguous translated residues. A V3J clonotype was defined by an identical inferred V gene, J gene, and CDR3 amino acid sequence. Percentage overlap between repertoires was computed as shared unique clonotypes divided by the size of the smaller repertoire. RTK rarefaction, the Chao1 estimator, and Recon v2.1 estimates of unobserved clonotypes were used to assess repertoire richness. Generation probabilities for all TCRbeta clonotypes obtained by the gDNA method from several donors were computed using OLGA. This immuneACCESS table, as held by TCRdb, lists in-frame sequences with V and J called but not all clones. Of the missing ones, under half trace to an unresolved V gene in checked studies; the others have no known cause. That table supplies the V and J calls and clone size; D and trimming were determined from the DNA. This sample lists 650,000 to 750,000 clones; 55% to 75% were detected once. The ten largest clones represent roughly 1.8% of the sample.

The study at large found these results: Because the study included a small number of donors, the genetic and exposure-history diversity represented was limited. Roughly 5% of naive CD4, more than 3% of naive CD8, 2.3% of memory CD4, and 0.35% to 0.5% of memory CD8 clonotypes were shared across several donors. Incomplete sequencing was indicated by rarefaction of sorted-subset datasets, despite the large sequencing depth. Based on pairwise subsampling, the degree of clonotype sharing among donors was expected to be affected by sequencing depth. Higher generation probabilities were observed for clonotypes shared by all four sorted-subset donors than for non-shared clonotypes. Larger estimated clonotype richness was generally found for naive subsets than for memory subsets. Only blood was sampled, and tissue TCR repertoires likely differ from those in blood.

Points on this clone: Its antigen remains unidentified. The input lacks base qualities; no much larger clone sits a single base away.

The chain is assembled from TRBV28 and TRBJ1-2; the central 9 bases match TRBD1. The sequencing sample was made of memory CD4+ T cells sorted from blood. This specimen's cell subset or site label, interpreted: CD45RA-negative fraction. The sequence derives from a woman in her twenties or thirties in good health. The base sequence is TGTGCCAGCAGAATGGGACAGGGAGGGGGCTACACCTTC. Its translation reads: CASRMGQGGGYTF.